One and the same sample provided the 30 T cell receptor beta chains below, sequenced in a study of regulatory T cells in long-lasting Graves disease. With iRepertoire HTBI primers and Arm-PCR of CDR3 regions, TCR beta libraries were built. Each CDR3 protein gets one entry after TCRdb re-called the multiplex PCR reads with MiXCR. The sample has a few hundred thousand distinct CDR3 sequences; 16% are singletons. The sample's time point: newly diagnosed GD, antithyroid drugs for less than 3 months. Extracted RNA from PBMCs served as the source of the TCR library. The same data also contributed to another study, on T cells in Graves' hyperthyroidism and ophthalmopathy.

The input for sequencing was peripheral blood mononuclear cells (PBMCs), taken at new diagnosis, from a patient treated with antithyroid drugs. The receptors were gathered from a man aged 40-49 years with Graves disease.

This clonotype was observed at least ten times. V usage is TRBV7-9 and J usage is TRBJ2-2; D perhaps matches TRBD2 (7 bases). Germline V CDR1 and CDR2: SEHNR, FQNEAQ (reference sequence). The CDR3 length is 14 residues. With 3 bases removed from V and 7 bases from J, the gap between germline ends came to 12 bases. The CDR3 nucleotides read TGTGCCAGCAGCTTCTGGCGGGGGCACGGGGAGCTGTTTTTT. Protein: CASSFWRGHGELFF.

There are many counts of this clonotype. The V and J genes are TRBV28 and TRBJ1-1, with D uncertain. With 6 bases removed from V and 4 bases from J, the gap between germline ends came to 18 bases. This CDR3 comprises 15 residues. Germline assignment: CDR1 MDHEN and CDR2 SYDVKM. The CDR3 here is CASRHPRQRGTEAFF. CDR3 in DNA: TGTGCCAGCAGACATCCCCGCCAGCGCGGCACTGAAGCTTTCTTT. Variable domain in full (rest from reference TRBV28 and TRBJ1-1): DVKVTQSSRYLVKRTGEKVFLECVQDMDHENMFWYRQDPGLGLRLIYFSYDVKMKEKGDIPEGYSVSREKKERFSLILESASTNQTSMYLCASRHPRQRGTEAFFGQGTRLTVV.

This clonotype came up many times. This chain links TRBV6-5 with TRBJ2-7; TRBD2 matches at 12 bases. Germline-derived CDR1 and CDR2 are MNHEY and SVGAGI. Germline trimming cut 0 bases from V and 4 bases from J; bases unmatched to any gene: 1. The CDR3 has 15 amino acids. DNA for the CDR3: TGTGCCAGCAGTTACTCCGGGACTAGCGGGTACGAGCAGTACTTC. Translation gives CASSYSGTSGYEQYF.

The CDR3 loop is CASRPTGGGGNTIYF. CDR3 in DNA: TGTGCCAGCAGACCGACAGGGGGCGGTGGAAACACCATATATTTT. The J gene is TRBJ1-3, the V gene TRBV28, with TRBD1 matching 10 bases. Germline-derived CDR1 and CDR2 are MDHEN and SYDVKM. The CDR3 consists of 15 residues. The V gene end was trimmed by 6 bases and the J gene end by 3 bases; junction bases not matched to a gene: 5.

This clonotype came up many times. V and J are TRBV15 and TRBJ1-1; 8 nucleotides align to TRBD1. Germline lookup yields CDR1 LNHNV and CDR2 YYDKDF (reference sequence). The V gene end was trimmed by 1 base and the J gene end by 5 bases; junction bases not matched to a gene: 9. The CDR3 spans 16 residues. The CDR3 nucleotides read TGTGCCACCAGCAGAGGACAGGGGCTGGGGCGGACTGAAGCTTTCTTT. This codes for CATSRGQGLGRTEAFF.

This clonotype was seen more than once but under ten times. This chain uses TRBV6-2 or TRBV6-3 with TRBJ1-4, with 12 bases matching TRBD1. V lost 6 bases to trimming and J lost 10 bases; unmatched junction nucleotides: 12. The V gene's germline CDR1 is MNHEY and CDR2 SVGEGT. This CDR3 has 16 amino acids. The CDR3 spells CASSYATGTGGIKLFF. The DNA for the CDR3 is TGTGCCAGCAGCTACGCGACCGGGACAGGGGGCATAAAACTGTTTTTT.

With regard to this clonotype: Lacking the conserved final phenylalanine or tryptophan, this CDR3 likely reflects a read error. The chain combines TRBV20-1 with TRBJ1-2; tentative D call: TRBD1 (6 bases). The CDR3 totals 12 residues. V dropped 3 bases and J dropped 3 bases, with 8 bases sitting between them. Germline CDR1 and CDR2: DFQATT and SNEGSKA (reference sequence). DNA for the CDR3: TGCAGTGCTAGTACAGGGCACTATGGCTACACCCTC. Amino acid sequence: CSASTGHYGYTL.

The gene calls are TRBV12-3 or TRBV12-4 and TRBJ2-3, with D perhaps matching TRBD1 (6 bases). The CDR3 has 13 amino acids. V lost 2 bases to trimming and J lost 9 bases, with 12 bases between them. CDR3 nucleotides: TGTGCCAGCAGTTTAAGTTTGAGGGGGACGCAGTATTTT. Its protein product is CASSLSLRGTQYF.

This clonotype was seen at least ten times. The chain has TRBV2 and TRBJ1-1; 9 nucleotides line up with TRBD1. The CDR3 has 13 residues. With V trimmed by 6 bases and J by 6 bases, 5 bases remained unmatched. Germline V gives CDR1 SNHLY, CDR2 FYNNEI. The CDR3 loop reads CASRATGGAEAFF. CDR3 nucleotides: TGTGCCAGCAGAGCGACAGGGGGGGCTGAAGCTTTCTTT. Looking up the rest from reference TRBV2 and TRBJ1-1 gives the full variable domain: EPEVTQTPSHQVTQMGQEVILRCVPISNHLYFYWYRQILGQKVEFLVSFYNNEISEKSEIFDDQFSVERPDGSNFTLKIRSTKLEDSAMYFCASRATGGAEAFFGQGTRLTVV.

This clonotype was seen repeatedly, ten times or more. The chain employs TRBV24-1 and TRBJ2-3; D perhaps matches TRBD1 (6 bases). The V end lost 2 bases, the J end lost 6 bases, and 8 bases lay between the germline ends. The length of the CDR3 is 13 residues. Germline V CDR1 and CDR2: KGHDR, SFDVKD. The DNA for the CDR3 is TGTGCCACCAGTGATTCCAGGGGCGATACGCAGTATTTT. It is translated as CATSDSRGDTQYF.

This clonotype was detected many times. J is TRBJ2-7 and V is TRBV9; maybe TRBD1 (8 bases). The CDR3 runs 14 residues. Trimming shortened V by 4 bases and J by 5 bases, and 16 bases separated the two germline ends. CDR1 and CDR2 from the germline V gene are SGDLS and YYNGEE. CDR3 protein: CASSSTGGVHEQYF. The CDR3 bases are TGTGCCAGCAGCTCCACAGGGGGGGTACACGAGCAGTACTTC. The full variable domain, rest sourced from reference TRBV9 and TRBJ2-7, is DSGVTQTPKHLITATGQRVTLRCSPRSGDLSVYWYQQSLDQGLQFLIQYYNGEERAKGNILERFSAQQFPDLHSELNLSSLELGDSALYFCASSSTGGVHEQYFGPGTRLTVT.

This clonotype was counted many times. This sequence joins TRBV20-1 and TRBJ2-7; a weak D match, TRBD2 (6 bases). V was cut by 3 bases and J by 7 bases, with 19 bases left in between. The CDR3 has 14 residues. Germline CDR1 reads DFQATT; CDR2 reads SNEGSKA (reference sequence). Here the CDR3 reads CSASLRGTGYEQYF. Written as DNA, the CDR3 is TGCAGTGCTAGTCTGCGGGGCACCGGGTATGAGCAGTACTTC.

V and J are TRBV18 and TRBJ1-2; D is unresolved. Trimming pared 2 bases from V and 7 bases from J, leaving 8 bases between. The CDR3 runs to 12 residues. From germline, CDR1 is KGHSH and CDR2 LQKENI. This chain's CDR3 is CASSPGVGGYTF. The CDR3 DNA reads TGTGCCAGCTCACCAGGGGTTGGTGGCTACACCTTC.

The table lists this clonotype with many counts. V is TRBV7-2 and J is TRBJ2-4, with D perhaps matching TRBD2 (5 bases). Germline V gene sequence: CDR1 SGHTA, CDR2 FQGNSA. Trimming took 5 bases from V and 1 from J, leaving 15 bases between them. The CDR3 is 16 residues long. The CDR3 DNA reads TGTGCCAGCAGCCCAAGGGAGTTGAGTGCCAAAAACATTCAGTACTTC. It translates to CASSPRELSAKNIQYF.

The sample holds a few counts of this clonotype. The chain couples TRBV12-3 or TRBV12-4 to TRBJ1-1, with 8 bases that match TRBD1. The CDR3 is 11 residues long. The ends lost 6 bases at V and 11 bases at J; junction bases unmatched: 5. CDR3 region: CASRKAGGAFF. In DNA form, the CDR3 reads TGTGCCAGCAGAAAGGCAGGGGGCGCTTTCTTT.

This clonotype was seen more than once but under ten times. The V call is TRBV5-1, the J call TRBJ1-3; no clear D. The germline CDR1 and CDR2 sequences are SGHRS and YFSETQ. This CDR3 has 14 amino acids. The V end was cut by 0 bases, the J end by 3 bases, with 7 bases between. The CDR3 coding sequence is TGCGCCAGCAGCTTGGGGGGAGATGGAAACACCATATATTTT. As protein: CASSLGGDGNTIYF.

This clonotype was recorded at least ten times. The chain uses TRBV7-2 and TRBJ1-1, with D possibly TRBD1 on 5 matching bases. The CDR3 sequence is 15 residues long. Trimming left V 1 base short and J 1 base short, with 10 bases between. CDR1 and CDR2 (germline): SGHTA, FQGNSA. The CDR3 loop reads CASSLEQGANTEAFF. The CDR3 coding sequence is TGTGCCAGCAGCTTAGAGCAGGGTGCGAACACTGAAGCTTTCTTT.

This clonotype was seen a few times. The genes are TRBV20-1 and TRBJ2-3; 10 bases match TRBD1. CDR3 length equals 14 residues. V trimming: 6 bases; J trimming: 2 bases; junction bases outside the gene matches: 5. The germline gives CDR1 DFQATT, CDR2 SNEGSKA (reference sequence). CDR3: CSARQGAVTDTQYF. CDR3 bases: TGCAGTGCGAGACAGGGGGCAGTCACAGATACGCAGTATTTT.

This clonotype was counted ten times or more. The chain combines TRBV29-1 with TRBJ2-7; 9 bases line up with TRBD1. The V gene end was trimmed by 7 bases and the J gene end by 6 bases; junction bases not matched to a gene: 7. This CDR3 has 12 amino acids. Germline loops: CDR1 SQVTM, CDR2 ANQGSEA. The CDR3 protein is CSALTGGGEQYF. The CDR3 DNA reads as TGCAGCGCCCTAACAGGGGGCGGCGAGCAGTACTTC.

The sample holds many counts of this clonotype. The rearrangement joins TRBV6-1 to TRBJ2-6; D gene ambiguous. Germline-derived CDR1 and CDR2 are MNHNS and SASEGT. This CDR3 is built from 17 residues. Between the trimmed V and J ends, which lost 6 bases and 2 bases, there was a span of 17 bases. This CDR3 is CASRRRLMAPGANVLTF. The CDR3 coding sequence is TGTGCCAGCAGACGCCGCCTGATGGCCCCTGGGGCCAACGTCCTGACTTTC.

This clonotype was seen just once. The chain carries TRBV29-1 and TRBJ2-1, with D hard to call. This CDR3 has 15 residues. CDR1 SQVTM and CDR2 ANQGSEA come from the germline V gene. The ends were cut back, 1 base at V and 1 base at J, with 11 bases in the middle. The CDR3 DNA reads TGCAGCGTTGAAGGGCAGTGGGGTTCCTACAATGAGCAGTTCTTC. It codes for CSVEGQWGSYNEQFF.

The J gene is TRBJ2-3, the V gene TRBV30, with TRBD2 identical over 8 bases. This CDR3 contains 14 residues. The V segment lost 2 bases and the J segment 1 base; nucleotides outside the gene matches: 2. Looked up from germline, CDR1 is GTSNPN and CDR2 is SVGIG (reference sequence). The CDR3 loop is CAWSSAGGTDTQYF. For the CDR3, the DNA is TGTGCCTGGAGTTCAGCGGGGGGCACAGATACGCAGTATTTT.

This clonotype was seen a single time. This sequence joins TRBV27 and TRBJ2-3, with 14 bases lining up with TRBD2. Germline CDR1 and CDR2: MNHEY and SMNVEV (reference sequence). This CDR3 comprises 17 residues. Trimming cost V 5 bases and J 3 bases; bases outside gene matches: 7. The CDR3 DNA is TGTGCCAGCAGTACTAGACTAGCGGGGGGGCAAACAGATACGCAGTATTTT. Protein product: CASSTRLAGGQTDTQYF.

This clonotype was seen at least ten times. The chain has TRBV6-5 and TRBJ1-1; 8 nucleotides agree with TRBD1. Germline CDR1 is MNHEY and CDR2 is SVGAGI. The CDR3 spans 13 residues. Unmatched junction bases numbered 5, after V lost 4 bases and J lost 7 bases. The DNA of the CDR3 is TGTGCCAGCAGTTTACGGACAGGGCGTGAAGCTTTCTTT. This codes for CASSLRTGREAFF.

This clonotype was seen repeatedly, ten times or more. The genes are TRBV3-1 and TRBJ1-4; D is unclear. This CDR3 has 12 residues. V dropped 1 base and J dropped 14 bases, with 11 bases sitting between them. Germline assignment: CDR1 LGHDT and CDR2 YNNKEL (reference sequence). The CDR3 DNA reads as TGTGCCAGCAGCCAAGCTGACACGGGGCTGTTTTTT. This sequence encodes CASSQADTGLFF.

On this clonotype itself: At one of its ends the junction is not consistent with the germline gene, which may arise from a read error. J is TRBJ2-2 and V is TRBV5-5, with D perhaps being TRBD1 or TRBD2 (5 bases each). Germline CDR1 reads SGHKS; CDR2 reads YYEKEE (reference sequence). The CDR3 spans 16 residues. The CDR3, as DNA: TGCGCCAGCAGCTCACCTCCGGGGCTAAACACCGGGGAGCTGTTTTTT. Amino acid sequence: CASSSPPGLNTGELFF.

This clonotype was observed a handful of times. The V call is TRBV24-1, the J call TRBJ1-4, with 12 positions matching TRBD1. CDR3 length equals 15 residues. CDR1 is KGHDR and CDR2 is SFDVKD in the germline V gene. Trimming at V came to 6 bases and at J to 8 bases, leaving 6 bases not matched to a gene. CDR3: CATSNPGQGAEKLFF. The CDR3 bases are TGTGCCACCAGTAATCCGGGACAGGGGGCCGAAAAACTGTTTTTT.

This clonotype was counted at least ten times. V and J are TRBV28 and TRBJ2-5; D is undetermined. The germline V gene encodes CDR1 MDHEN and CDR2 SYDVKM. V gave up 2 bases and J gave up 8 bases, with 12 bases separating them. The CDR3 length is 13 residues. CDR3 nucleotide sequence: TGTGCCAGCAGTTTAGGGCAGGAAGGCACCCAGTACTTC. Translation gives CASSLGQEGTQYF.

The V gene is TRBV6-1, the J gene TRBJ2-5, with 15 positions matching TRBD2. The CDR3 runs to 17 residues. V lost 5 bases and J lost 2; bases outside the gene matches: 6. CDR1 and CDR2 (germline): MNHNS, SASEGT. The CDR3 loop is CASSSGLAGGLQETQYF. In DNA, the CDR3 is TGTGCCAGCAGTAGCGGACTAGCGGGGGGGCTTCAAGAGACCCAGTACTTC.

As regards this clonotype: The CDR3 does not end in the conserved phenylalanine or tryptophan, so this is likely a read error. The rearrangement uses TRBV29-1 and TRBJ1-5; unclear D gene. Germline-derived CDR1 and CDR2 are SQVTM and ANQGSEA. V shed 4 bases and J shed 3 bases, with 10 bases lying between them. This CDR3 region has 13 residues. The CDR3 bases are TGCAGCGTTGTAGTGGGTTCCAATCAGCCCCAGCATTCT. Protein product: CSVVVGSNQPQHS.